This passage covers 4 T cell receptor beta chains from one sample sequenced in a study of blood T cell repertoires in COVID-19. Sequencing was performed with immunoSEQ multiplex PCR; in TCRdb, only in-frame clones are kept and a portion is missing. The sample holds about 57,000 clones, over 80% seen once. Sequencing was carried out using peripheral blood. These receptors were collected from a woman aged 55-69 years with acute or convalescent COVID-19.

The J gene is TRBJ1-2, the V gene TRBV11-3; a weak D match, TRBD1 (6 bases). CDR3 size: 14 residues. The germline V and J ends were trimmed by 8 bases and 4 bases, with 17 bases remaining between them. CDR1 is SGHNT, CDR2 YENEEA, per germline. CDR3 amino acids: CASQPTDSFYGYTF. The CDR3 region has the DNA TGTGCCAGCCAACCAACGGACAGCTTCTATGGCTACACCTTC.

This sequence joins TRBV3-1 (or the pseudogene TRBV3-2) and TRBJ1-4; D is ambiguous. Between the trimmed V and J ends, which lost 2 bases and 7 bases, there was a span of 11 bases. CDR3 size: 14 residues. Germline values: CDR1 LGHDT, CDR2 YNNKEL (reference sequence). The CDR3 DNA is TGTGCCAGCAGCCAACGGGGTGGCGGTGAAAAACTGTTTTTT. Amino acid sequence: CASSQRGGGEKLFF.

This clone was observed a handful of times. This sequence joins TRBV27 and TRBJ2-7; 8 positions agree with TRBD2. Germline trimming cut 5 bases from V and 7 bases from J; bases unmatched to any gene: 13. The CDR3 covers 15 residues. The germline V gene has CDR1 MNHEY and CDR2 SMNVEV (reference sequence). In DNA form, the CDR3 reads TGTGCCAGCAGTCCAACCCGGGGGGGACCGGGTGAGCAGTACTTC. This encodes CASSPTRGGPGEQYF.

V is TRBV5-1 and J is TRBJ2-2; D gene ambiguous. This CDR3 has 11 amino acids. V lost 3 bases and J lost 8, with 5 bases in between. CDR1 is SGHRS and CDR2 is YFSETQ in the germline V gene. The CDR3 spells CASSSSGELFF. Written as DNA, the CDR3 is TGCGCCAGCAGCTCGAGTGGGGAGCTGTTTTTT.